This TCR beta chain came from a study of CD8 T cells in ankylosing spondylitis. Study outcomes and limitations: Roughly eight highly homologous variants made up a TCR beta motif that seemed to typify ankylosing spondylitis blood. Disease-linked clones reportedly concentrated significantly in matched ankylosing spondylitis synovial fluid.

TCRdb re-called the 5' RACE reads through MiXCR, storing one row per CDR3 protein. The table shows about 240,000 distinct CDR3 sequences, with roughly a quarter occurring only once. This clonotype was found many times. Antigen unknown. V lost 0 bases and J lost 8, with 10 bases in between. Germline CDR1 is LNHNV and CDR2 is YYDKDF (reference sequence). This CDR3 is 13 amino acids long. This clonotype originated in a male donor with ankylosing spondylitis or in good health (not recorded which). Material: blood, either unsorted or a sorted T cell fraction (not recorded which). This chain joins TRBV15 and TRBJ1-1, with D perhaps matching TRBD1 (5 bases). The DNA of the CDR3 is TGTGCCACCAGCAGAGACAGGGTTTCCGAAGCTTTCTTT. Translated: CATSRDRVSEAFF.